This T cell receptor (beta chain) originates from a study of shared clonotypes between healthy human individuals. This clone was counted once. TCRdb's copy holds only in-frame clones and misses some; the assay was immunoSEQ multiplex PCR. The sample has around 640,000 clones, 95% to 97% seen once. Naive CD8 cells lacked CD45RO and underwent positive selection for CCR7, leaving out terminally differentiated effector memory CD45RA+ cells. The CDR3 has 14 amino acids. Germline lookup yields CDR1 LNHDA and CDR2 SQIVND (reference sequence). Trimming left V 5 bases short and J 6 bases short, with 14 bases between.

This chain connects TRBV19 to TRBJ1-5; possibly TRBD1 for D (5 bases). This receptor was identified in a woman in her twenties or thirties in good health. Source material: naive CD8+ T cells sorted from blood. CDR3 nucleotides: TGTGCCAGTAGTTCCGACAGTTTCGGTCAGCCCCAGCATTTT. It codes for CASSSDSFGQPQHF.